The clone carrying this TCR beta chain was seen a handful of times. Its target is unknown. This specimen comes from a study of identical twins. TCRdb passed the 5' RACE reads through MiXCR, listing each CDR3 protein once. The sample holds more than 600,000 distinct CDR3 sequences, around a sixth seen once. Findings and limits, study-wide: In cord blood, abundant beta clonotypes had fewer insertions; memory showed no trend.

In addition, the sample was reused for a study of T cells expressing NK-cell markers. That paper adds: Sorted CD3+CD56-NKG2C+, CD3+CD56+NKG2C- and CD3+CD56+NKG2C+ T cells were the source of the TCR beta repertoires. In about six donors, dominant CD3+CD56+NKG2C+ clones formed roughly 1.0-7.5% of CD8+ cells. Topping the CD3+CD56-NKG2C+ fraction as well were these clonotypes, in a handful of donors.

Sample: PBMCs. This clonotype was sampled from a woman younger than 35 in good health.

CDR3 in amino acids: CASGDGVRNMWDTQYF. The CDR3 DNA reads TGCGCCAGCGGGGATGGGGTGCGAAATATGTGGGATACGCAGTATTTT. The rearrangement links TRBV10-2 to TRBJ2-3, with D unresolved. The V and J ends lost 8 bases and 6 bases respectively, with 24 bases between them. The CDR3 sequence is 16 residues long. Germline CDR1 is WSHSY and CDR2 is SAAADI.